The clone carrying this T cell receptor (beta chain) was seen ten or more times. The sample belongs to a study of identical twins. Germline assignment: CDR1 LNHNV and CDR2 YYDKDF (reference sequence). Trimming cost V 0 bases and J 5 bases, with 13 bases left between them. The CDR3 totals 15 residues. One entry per CDR3 protein, called by TCRdb with MiXCR from the 5' RACE reads. The table shows about 790,000 distinct CDR3 sequences, with 15% to 20% occurring only once. These data were likewise used in another study, on T cells expressing NK-cell markers.

The TCR originated in a young woman in good health. Sequencing was done on a sample of PBMCs. The rearrangement links TRBV15 to TRBJ2-5; no clear D gene. The CDR3 DNA reads as TGTGCCACCAGCAGAGATTACAGCCCTGGGGAGACCCAGTACTTC. Its protein is CATSRDYSPGETQYF.